The 31 T cell receptor beta chains below all came from one sample that was sequenced in a study of blood T cell repertoires in COVID-19. The repertoire was sequenced with immunoSEQ multiplex PCR; TCRdb's copy has only in-frame clones and lacks some. This table holds nearly 350,000 clones, more than 70% found once. Input material: peripheral blood. These receptors were taken from a man between 25 and 39 years old with active or convalescent COVID-19.

This clone has just a few counts. J is TRBJ1-5 and V is TRBV12-2; the D call TRBD1 from the table was never checked on the DNA. TRBV12-2 is an annotated pseudogene. The CDR3 extends over 15 amino acids. In nucleotides, the CDR3 is TGTGCAAGTCGCTTAGACGGGACAGCTTATCAGCCCCAGCATTTT. Translation: CASRLDGTAYQPQHF.

The gene calls are TRBV29-1 and TRBJ2-5; no firm D call. In germline, CDR1 is SQVTM, CDR2 ANQGSEA. The V gene lost 4 bases and the J gene lost 5 bases, with 8 bases spanning the gap. The CDR3 sequence is 11 residues long. CDR3 DNA: TGCAGCGTTGGAGCCGCGGAGACCCAGTACTTC. Encoded protein: CSVGAAETQYF.

This clone showed up just a few times. This chain connects TRBV5-5 to TRBJ1-2; the D gene is possibly TRBD1 (5 bases). CDR3 length equals 16 residues. Per the germline V gene, CDR1 is SGHKS and CDR2 is YYEKEE (reference sequence). V lost 0 bases and J lost 4, with 16 bases in between. CDR3 sequence: CASSLGGAQPIYGYTF. The DNA for the CDR3 is TGTGCCAGCAGCTTGGGCGGGGCACAACCGATCTATGGCTACACCTTC.

In its sample, this clone was seen once. The CDR3 protein is CASSQGETGRDQPQHF. The CDR3 DNA sequence: TGTGCCAGCAGCCAAGGAGAGACAGGGAGAGATCAGCCCCAGCATTTT. V gene TRBV4-2 combines with J gene TRBJ1-5, with TRBD1 identical over 7 bases. Germline CDR1 reads LGHNA; CDR2 reads YNFKEQ. V shed 1 base, J shed 5 bases, and the junction held 8 bases outside the gene matches. The CDR3 length is 16 residues.

CDR3 loop: CASDRDRYNEQFF. CDR3 DNA sequence: TGTGCCAGCGACCGGGACAGGTACAATGAGCAGTTCTTC. V is TRBV6-5 and J is TRBJ2-1, with TRBD1 matching over 8 bases. The V and J ends lost 8 bases and 4 bases, in that order; junction bases with no gene match: 4. There are 13 residues in the CDR3. The germline V gene encodes CDR1 MNHEY and CDR2 SVGAGI.

Here the CDR3 reads CASSTEVADSYNEQFF. The CDR3 nucleotides are TGTGCCAGTAGTACAGAGGTAGCGGACTCCTACAATGAGCAGTTCTTC. V usage is TRBV19 and J usage is TRBJ2-1; D possibly corresponds to TRBD2 (6 bases). The length of the CDR3 is 16 residues. V was trimmed by 4 bases and J by 0 bases, leaving 13 bases between them. The germline V gene has CDR1 LNHDA and CDR2 SQIVND (reference sequence). Full variable domain (outside the CDR3, taken from reference TRBV19 and TRBJ2-1): DGGITQSPKYLFRKEGQNVTLSCEQNLNHDAMYWYRQDPGQGLRLIYYSQIVNDFQKGDIAEGYSVSREKKESFPLTVTSAQKNPTAFYLCASSTEVADSYNEQFFGPGTRLTVL.

This chain connects TRBV10-1 to TRBJ2-7; D is undetermined. V gave up 7 bases and J gave up 3 bases, with 13 bases separating them. This CDR3 spans 13 amino acids. Germline V gives CDR1 WNHNN, CDR2 SYGVQD (reference sequence). The CDR3 DNA reads TGCGCCAGCAACGGAGTAATCGGCTACGAGCAGTACTTC. Translating it yields CASNGVIGYEQYF.

This chain links TRBV12-3 or TRBV12-4 with TRBJ1-1; D call uncertain. There are 13 residues in the CDR3. The V end was cut by 2 bases, the J end by 5 bases, with 9 bases between. CDR3 sequence: CASSLIVRTEAFF. The CDR3 nucleotides are TGTGCCAGCAGTTTAATCGTGAGGACTGAAGCTTTCTTT.

The chain combines TRBV3-1 (or the pseudogene TRBV3-2) with TRBJ1-2, with D possibly being TRBD1 (5 bases). The CDR3 covers 17 residues. Germline V gene data show CDR1 as LGHDT and CDR2 as YNNKEL (reference sequence). The V end was cut by 1 base, the J end by 7 bases, with 22 bases between. DNA of the CDR3: TGTGCCAGCAGCCAAGGATTCGCCGGGACTGACCCCCCTGGCTACACCTTC. Translation: CASSQGFAGTDPPGYTF.

This clone came up a few times. The V call is TRBV19, the J call TRBJ1-1; no firm D call. CDR3 length: 13 amino acids. V gave up 6 bases and J gave up 5 bases, with 13 bases separating them. The V gene's germline CDR1 is LNHDA and CDR2 SQIVND (reference sequence). The CDR3, as DNA: TGTGCCAGTAGGTCAGACGGGGAGACTGAAGCTTTCTTT. It yields the protein CASRSDGETEAFF.

DNA for the CDR3: TGTGCCAGCAGCCAAGTTCCAGGGGCTGGCTACACCTTC. This codes for CASSQVPGAGYTF. The chain recombines TRBV3-1 (or the pseudogene TRBV3-2) with TRBJ1-2; D may be TRBD1 (6 bases). This CDR3 has 13 amino acids. The germline V gene has CDR1 LGHDT and CDR2 YNNKEL (reference sequence). Between the trimmed V and J ends, which lost 1 base and 7 bases, there was a span of 10 bases.

The chain recombines TRBV3-1 (or the pseudogene TRBV3-2) with TRBJ2-7, with TRBD1 matching 8 bases. CDR1 and CDR2 from the germline V gene are LGHDT and YNNKEL (reference sequence). The CDR3 has 15 residues. V was clipped by 2 bases and J by 1 base; unmatched bases: 4. CDR3 DNA sequence: TGTGCCAGCAGCCAACAATGGACAGGGTCCTACGAGCAGTACTTC. Its protein is CASSQQWTGSYEQYF.

The chain links TRBV4-1 to TRBJ1-1; D call uncertain. Germline CDR1 is MGHRA and CDR2 is YSYEKL. The CDR3 has 13 residues. V lost 4 bases, J lost 5 bases, and 11 bases lay in between. The CDR3 DNA reads TGCGCCAGCAGCCCTCAGAAATGGACTGAAGCTTTCTTT. It yields the protein CASSPQKWTEAFF.

The chain links TRBV7-2 to TRBJ1-1; D perhaps matches TRBD1 (5 bases). V was shortened by 2 bases and J by 11 bases, with 21 bases between the two germline ends. CDR3 length: 15 amino acids. Germline V gene data show CDR1 as SGHTA and CDR2 as FQGNSA. CDR3 in amino acids: CASSLLTRSGEGAFF. CDR3 sequence (DNA): TGTGCCAGCAGCTTATTAACCAGGAGCGGGGAGGGGGCTTTCTTT.

This sequence joins TRBV12-5 and TRBJ1-5; TRBD1 aligns across 8 bases. V lost 0 bases, J lost 3 bases, and 16 bases stayed unmatched. Germline CDR1 and CDR2: LGHNT and FRNRAP. This CDR3 contains 20 residues. The CDR3 DNA reads as TGTGCTAGTGGTTTGGTCGCATACAGGGGGGCAGTCGACCTCAATCAGCCCCAGCATTTT. This sequence encodes CASGLVAYRGAVDLNQPQHF.

There are a few counts of this clone. The genes are TRBV19 and TRBJ2-1; TRBD2 matches at 12 bases. The V gene's germline CDR1 is LNHDA and CDR2 SQIVND (reference sequence). The CDR3 is 19 amino acids. The J segment lost 0 bases and the V segment lost 5 bases, leaving 11 bases of the junction unmatched. This chain's CDR3 is CASSPSGRESSSSYNEQFF. The CDR3 nucleotides read TGTGCCAGTAGTCCTAGCGGGAGGGAGAGTTCATCCTCCTACAATGAGCAGTTCTTC.

The sample holds one count of this clone. The chain recombines TRBV15 with TRBJ1-4, with D possibly being TRBD1 (5 bases). Germline V gene sequence: CDR1 LNHNV, CDR2 YYDKDF (reference sequence). V lost 5 bases, J lost 1 base, and 14 bases lay in between. CDR3 size: 16 residues. The CDR3 loop is CATSRSPGVTNEKLFF. The CDR3 nucleotides read TGTGCCACCAGCCGCAGCCCGGGGGTAACTAATGAAAAACTGTTTTTT.

The chain is built from TRBV5-1 and TRBJ1-6, with 11 positions matching TRBD1. V was pared by 5 bases and J by 9 bases, with 7 bases of the junction left unmatched. The germline CDR1 and CDR2 sequences are SGHRS and YFSETQ. This CDR3 is 15 amino acids long. The CDR3 protein is CASSSRDRGVSPLHF. In nucleotides, the CDR3 is TGCGCCAGCAGTTCCAGGGACAGGGGGGTTTCACCCCTCCACTTT.

V is TRBV7-9 and J is TRBJ1-2, with 7 bases lining up with TRBD1. Germline CDR1 SEHNR, CDR2 FQNEAQ (reference sequence). The CDR3 contains 15 residues. Trimming cost V 5 bases and J 6 bases; bases outside gene matches: 12. Written as DNA, the CDR3 is TGTGCCAGCAGCCAGGGGGAAGGGGGACCCCATGGCTACACCTTC. Its translation: CASSQGEGGPHGYTF.

The V and J genes are TRBV28 and TRBJ2-2, with a tentative D call TRBD2 (5 bases). The CDR3 totals 14 residues. Trimming left V 5 bases short and J 6 bases short, with 13 bases between. CDR1 MDHEN and CDR2 SYDVKM come from the germline V gene. The CDR3: CASSMVALSGELFF. CDR3 sequence (DNA): TGTGCCAGCAGTATGGTAGCGTTATCCGGGGAGCTGTTTTTT.

This clone was detected only a few times. The chain joins TRBV19 to TRBJ2-1; 9 bases are shared with TRBD1. Per germline, CDR1 LNHDA and CDR2 SQIVND (reference sequence). This CDR3 is built from 15 residues. V lost 6 bases and J lost 9; bases outside the gene matches: 12. The CDR3 DNA reads TGTGCCAGTAGGCCGGGACAGGGATCCCTCAGTGAGCAGTTCTTC. As protein: CASRPGQGSLSEQFF.

The chain carries TRBV3-1 (or the pseudogene TRBV3-2) and TRBJ1-1, with 7 bases aligning to TRBD1. Germline V gene data show CDR1 as LGHDT and CDR2 as YNNKEL (reference sequence). Unmatched junction bases numbered 20, after V lost 1 base and J lost 6 bases. The CDR3 runs 19 residues. CDR3 in amino acids: CASSQVISVTGATGPEAFF. The CDR3, as DNA: TGTGCCAGCAGCCAAGTGATCTCGGTCACAGGGGCGACTGGCCCTGAAGCTTTCTTT.

The V call is TRBV7-9, the J call TRBJ2-7; TRBD2 agrees at 14 bases. The CDR3 covers 15 residues. The germline gives CDR1 SEHNR, CDR2 FQNEAQ (reference sequence). V lost 5 bases and J lost 4; bases outside the gene matches: 4. The CDR3 sequence: CASSPGLAGVYEQYF. The CDR3 DNA follows: TGTGCCAGCAGCCCGGGACTAGCGGGAGTTTACGAGCAGTACTTC.

V is TRBV5-1 and J is TRBJ1-1, with 9 bases aligning to TRBD1. V gave up 4 bases and J gave up 5 bases; unmatched junction bases: 9. Germline-derived CDR1 and CDR2 are SGHRS and YFSETQ. The CDR3 covers 15 residues. This CDR3 is CASSPPGTGSTEAFF. The DNA of the CDR3 is TGCGCCAGCAGCCCACCCGGGACAGGGAGTACTGAAGCTTTCTTT.

The chain carries TRBV24-1 and TRBJ1-2; weak D call: TRBD1 (5 bases). CDR1 and CDR2 from the germline V gene are KGHDR and SFDVKD. With 6 bases removed from V and 2 bases from J, the gap between germline ends came to 9 bases. The CDR3 covers 13 residues. The CDR3 nucleotides read TGTGCCACCAGTTGGAGGGACAACTATGGCTACACCTTC. Its protein product is CATSWRDNYGYTF.

This clone was detected only once. The chain uses TRBV7-3 and TRBJ2-3; no clear D. CDR3 length equals 13 residues. Between the trimmed V and J ends, which lost 2 bases and 6 bases, there was a span of 9 bases. Germline V gives CDR1 SGHTA, CDR2 FQGTGA. For the CDR3, the DNA is TGTGCCAGCAGCTTAGGGCCCCGGGATACGCAGTATTTT. This encodes CASSLGPRDTQYF. Combining the CDR3 with reference TRBV7-3 and TRBJ2-3 gives the whole variable domain GAGVSQTPSNKVTEKGKYVELRCDPISGHTALYWYRQSLGQGPEFLIYFQGTGAADDSGLPNDRFFAVRPEGSVSTLKIQRTERGDSAVYLCASSLGPRDTQYFGPGTRLTVL.

This chain links TRBV5-6 with TRBJ1-2; D is uncertain. Trimming pared 0 bases from V and 4 bases from J, leaving 13 bases between. The CDR3 is 15 residues long. Germline assignment: CDR1 SGHDT and CDR2 YYEEEE. CDR3 nucleotides: TGTGCCAGCAGCTTGGTTGGGTTGGAGTCCTATGGCTACACCTTC. It is translated as CASSLVGLESYGYTF. The variable domain in full, completed from reference TRBV5-6 and TRBJ1-2, reads DAGVTQSPTHLIKTRGQQVTLRCSPKSGHDTVSWYQQALGQGPQFIFQYYEEEERQRGNFPDRFSGHQFPNYSSELNVNALLLGDSALYLCASSLVGLESYGYTFGSGTRLTVV.

The J gene is TRBJ1-1, the V gene TRBV28, with TRBD1 matching 9 bases. V shed 2 bases and J 4 bases; nucleotides not matched to a gene: 5. The germline gives CDR1 MDHEN, CDR2 SYDVKM. This CDR3 region has 15 residues. In DNA, the CDR3 is TGTGCCAGCAGTTTACCCTCGACAGGGGGCACTGAAGCTTTCTTT. Translated, it gives CASSLPSTGGTEAFF. Full variable domain (remainder filled in from reference TRBV28 and TRBJ1-1): DVKVTQSSRYLVKRTGEKVFLECVQDMDHENMFWYRQDPGLGLRLIYFSYDVKMKEKGDIPEGYSVSREKKERFSLILESASTNQTSMYLCASSLPSTGGTEAFFGQGTRLTVV.

This clone has a handful of counts. The chain couples TRBV6-5 to TRBJ1-2, with 11 nucleotides matching TRBD1. Per germline, CDR1 MNHEY and CDR2 SVGAGI. Trimming took 2 bases from V and 7 from J; bases not matched to a gene: 0. This CDR3 spans 13 amino acids. CDR3 in DNA: TGTGCCAGCAGTTACGGGACAGGGGGTGGCTACACCTTC. It encodes CASSYGTGGGYTF.

This rearrangement joins TRBV4-1 to TRBJ1-3; 9 positions match TRBD1. Trimming at V came to 4 bases and at J to 4 bases, leaving 5 bases not matched to a gene. Germline assignment: CDR1 MGHRA and CDR2 YSYEKL. The CDR3 spans 15 residues. For the CDR3, the DNA is TGCGCCAGCAGCCCCACAGGGACAGGGGGAAACACCATATATTTT. This codes for CASSPTGTGGNTIYF.

The rearrangement links TRBV7-9 to TRBJ1-1, with 9 bases aligning to TRBD1. CDR1 is SEHNR and CDR2 is FQNEAQ in the germline V gene (reference sequence). The V segment lost 4 bases and the J segment 6 bases; nucleotides outside the gene matches: 3. The CDR3 extends over 13 amino acids. The CDR3, as DNA: TGTGCCAGCAGCTACAGGGGGCAAGCTGAAGCTTTCTTT. It specifies CASSYRGQAEAFF.